This TCR beta chain was retrieved from a study of control samples from healthy donors and cancer patients. The CDR3 extends over 16 amino acids. The germline V and J ends were trimmed by 1 base and 0 bases, with 10 bases remaining between them. Germline CDR1 and CDR2: MGHDK and SYGVNS. The repertoire was sequenced with immunoSEQ multiplex PCR; TCRdb's copy has only in-frame clones and lacks some. Here the sample spans roughly 190,000 clones, around 93% being singletons. The genes are TRBV25-1 and TRBJ1-3, with D hard to call. Material: blood. This clonotype was sampled from a man between 25 and 39 years old in good health. CDR3 sequence (DNA): TGTGCCAGCAGTGAATTGGTCGATCTCTCTGGAAACACCATATATTTT. Residues: CASSELVDLSGNTIYF.